This section outlines one T cell receptor beta chain sequence together with its context. This CDR3 has 15 amino acids. The V gene's germline CDR1 is MNHNY and CDR2 SVGAGI (reference sequence). Trimming at V came to 6 bases and at J to 11 bases, leaving 15 bases not matched to a gene. Clones were read by immunoSEQ multiplex PCR, and TCRdb kept only the in-frame ones, dropping some. Among tens of thousands of clones listed, 92% were seen once. These data are taken from a study of T cell changes during pregnancy in multiple sclerosis. The sequence was collected from a female donor in good health, enrolled as a control in a pregnancy study. The chain recombines TRBV6-6 with TRBJ1-1; TRBD1 matches 10 bases. The sample consisted of CD8+ T cells from peripheral blood mononuclear cells, taken in the third trimester of pregnancy. The CDR3 region has the DNA TGTGCCAGCAGCAACCCCACGACAGGGGGCGCAGAGGCTTTCTTT. Protein product: CASSNPTTGGAEAFF.